This entry features one T cell receptor (beta chain) sequence. Its cognate antigen is unknown. Authors of the study amplified TCR beta CDR3 regions from RNA transcripts. The TCR CDR3 first-round RT-PCR relied on the HTBI primer set. TCRdb ran MiXCR on the multiplex PCR reads and lists one entry per CDR3 protein. This sample has under 700,000 distinct CDR3 sequences, with 40% to 55% found just once. These data belong to a study of T cells in Graves' hyperthyroidism and ophthalmopathy. Overall study findings and caveats: Onset of ophthalmopathy came a median approximately 6 months after the model predicted it. Stable hyperthyroidism was separated from ophthalmopathy by a model based on 13 V-J features.

Diagnosis relied on clinical symptoms, serum thyroxine and TRAb, thyroid ultrasound and orbital computed tomography. The receptor was derived from a woman between 18 and 30 years old with Graves' hyperthyroidism. The specimen was peripheral blood or thyroid tissue (not recorded which).

Here the CDR3 reads CSVTGDYGYTF. CDR3 DNA sequence: TGCAGCGTTACAGGGGACTATGGCTACACCTTC. The gene calls are TRBV29-1 and TRBJ1-2, with TRBD1 matching 7 bases. The CDR3 covers 11 residues. V shed 5 bases, J shed 3 bases, and the junction held 0 bases outside the gene matches. CDR1 is SQVTM and CDR2 is ANQGSEA in the germline V gene. Full variable domain (missing parts from reference TRBV29-1 and TRBJ1-2): SAVISQKPSRDICQRGTSLTIQCQVDSQVTMMFWYRQQPGQSLTLIATANQGSEATYESGFVIDKFPISRPNLTFSTLTVSNMSPEDSSIYLCSVTGDYGYTFGSGTRLTVV.